These 9 T cell receptor beta chains were all obtained from the same sample, sequenced in a study of T cell responses to AZD1222 COVID-19 vaccine. Libraries were prepared by immunoSEQ multiplex PCR; TCRdb keeps only in-frame clonotypes and omits some of them. The sample has 120,000 or so clones, around 87% seen once. The sequenced sample was peripheral blood, obtained on day 0 of AZD1222 vaccination. The receptors here all came from an adult in good health.

The chain links TRBV7-8 to TRBJ1-3; no definite D call. This CDR3 comprises 17 residues. Germline V gene data show CDR1 as SGHVS and CDR2 as FQNEAQ. V was trimmed by 2 bases and J by 1 base, leaving 15 bases between them. The CDR3, as DNA: TGTGCCAGCAGCTTAACTAGGGCGCTTTGGTCTGGAAACACCATATATTTT. Translating gives CASSLTRALWSGNTIYF.

The rearrangement links TRBV5-4 to TRBJ2-4, with 11 bases fitting TRBD2. The CDR3 spans 16 residues. Trimming at V came to 4 bases and at J to 0 bases, leaving 3 bases not matched to a gene. From germline, CDR1 is SGHNT and CDR2 YYREEE (reference sequence). The CDR3 loop is CASSGTSGTAKNIQYF. In DNA form, the CDR3 reads TGTGCCAGCAGCGGGACTAGCGGCACAGCCAAAAACATTCAGTACTTC.

The V call is TRBV5-1, the J call TRBJ1-6; 8 bases are shared with TRBD1. In germline, CDR1 is SGHRS, CDR2 YFSETQ. This CDR3 has 20 residues. Trimming removed 1 base from V and 0 bases from J; junction bases left unmatched: 12. CDR3 nucleotides: TGCGCCAGCAGCTTGTCACCGACAGGGGAGCCGAGCTCCTATAATTCACCCCTCCACTTT. This sequence encodes CASSLSPTGEPSSYNSPLHF.

The V gene is TRBV29-1, the J gene TRBJ1-4, with no clear D. Germline V gives CDR1 SQVTM, CDR2 ANQGSEA. The CDR3 spans 17 residues. The germline V and J ends were trimmed by 0 bases and 1 base, with 15 bases remaining between them. Here the CDR3 DNA reads TGCAGCGTTGAAGATCTATCGGGAGGACTAACTAATGAAAAACTGTTTTTT. Its translation: CSVEDLSGGLTNEKLFF.

The J gene is TRBJ2-7, the V gene TRBV5-1, with a possible D match to TRBD1 (5 bases). Germline CDR1 reads SGHRS; CDR2 reads YFSETQ. Trimming took 3 bases from V and 6 from J, leaving 13 bases between them. The CDR3 consists of 13 residues. CDR3 nucleotide sequence: TGCGCCAGCAGCTGGCAGGGTCGAGGCGAGCAGTACTTC. Residues: CASSWQGRGEQYF.

DNA for the CDR3: TGTGCCTGGAGTCACAGGGGAACGGGCTATGGCTACACCTTC. This gives the protein CAWSHRGTGYGYTF. The genes are TRBV30 and TRBJ1-2; 7 bases line up with TRBD1. Germline trimming cut 2 bases from V and 4 bases from J; bases unmatched to any gene: 7. The CDR3 is 14 amino acids. Germline CDR1 reads GTSNPN; CDR2 reads SVGIG (reference sequence).

The chain has TRBV6-5 and TRBJ1-1; 7 nucleotides line up with TRBD1. CDR1 and CDR2 (germline): MNHEY, SVGAGI. The V gene end was trimmed by 5 bases and the J gene end by 4 bases; junction bases not matched to a gene: 10. This CDR3 comprises 15 residues. The CDR3 loop reads CASSPYQGGGTEAFF. The CDR3 coding sequence is TGTGCCAGCAGTCCCTACCAGGGGGGGGGCACTGAAGCTTTCTTT.

The V and J genes are TRBV4-3 and TRBJ2-6; the D call may be TRBD1 or TRBD2 (6 bases each). Germline lookup yields CDR1 LGHNA and CDR2 YSLEER. The CDR3 length is 18 residues. V lost 0 bases and J 3 bases, leaving 15 bases between the germline ends. The CDR3, as DNA: TGCGCCAGCAGCCAAGAGTGGACTACAGGGATTGGGGCCAACGTCCTGACTTTC. Protein: CASSQEWTTGIGANVLTF.

This chain joins TRBV7-2 and TRBJ2-1; D may be TRBD2 (5 bases). V lost 4 bases to trimming and J lost 4 bases, with 20 bases between them. The CDR3 runs 17 residues. CDR1 is SGHTA, CDR2 FQGNSA, per germline. The CDR3 sequence: CASSSPPRSGKYNEQFF. The CDR3 bases are TGTGCCAGCAGCTCACCCCCGAGGAGCGGTAAATACAATGAGCAGTTCTTC.